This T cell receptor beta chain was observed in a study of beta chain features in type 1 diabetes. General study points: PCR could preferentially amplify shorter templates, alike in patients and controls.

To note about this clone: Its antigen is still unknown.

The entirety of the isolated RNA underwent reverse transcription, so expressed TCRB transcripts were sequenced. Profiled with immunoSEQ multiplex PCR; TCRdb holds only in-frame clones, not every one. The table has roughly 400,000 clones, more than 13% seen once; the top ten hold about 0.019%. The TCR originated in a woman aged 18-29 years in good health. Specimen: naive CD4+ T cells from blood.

The CDR3 sequence is CATHKLGGGNTEAFF. CDR3 in DNA: TGTGCCACCCATAAGCTAGGAGGTGGAAACACTGAAGCTTTCTTT. The chain is built from TRBV5-5 and TRBJ1-1; D remains unclear. V lost 9 bases to trimming and J lost 2 bases, with 20 bases between them. This CDR3 contains 15 residues. The germline gives CDR1 SGHKS, CDR2 YYEKEE (reference sequence).